The T cell receptor beta chain under discussion was sequenced for a study of prognosis after radiotherapy for stage I lung cancer. The study, taken as a whole, reports: Differential TRBV and TRBJ gene usage was reported between patients with metastases and patients without them.

Germline V lookup: CDR1 KGHDR, CDR2 SFDVKD. Trimming pared 3 bases from V and 6 bases from J, leaving 9 bases between. The CDR3 is made up of 13 amino acids. The table lists this clonotype with many counts. Antigen specificity is unknown. Template was genomic DNA; TCR beta CDR3 amplified in two multiplex PCR rounds. Primers specific to each TRBV and TRBJ gene drove first-round PCR. Second-round PCR used universal primers. TCRdb itself ran the multiplex PCR reads through MiXCR, one entry per CDR3 protein. The data show 20,000 or so distinct CDR3 sequences, roughly a quarter seen once. The chain combines TRBV24-1 with TRBJ2-3; D possibly corresponds to TRBD1 (6 bases). This clonotype was obtained from a donor aged 50 or older with non-small cell lung cancer. Sequencing was performed on PBMCs, taken before or after stereotactic body radiation therapy (not recorded which). The CDR3 nucleotides read TGTGCCACCAGTGATCCAGGGGCTGATACGCAGTATTTT. Protein: CATSDPGADTQYF.